These T cell receptor beta chains were read from a single sample in a study of T cells in Graves' hyperthyroidism and ophthalmopathy. TCRdb recomputed calls from the multiplex PCR reads with MiXCR, one row per CDR3 protein. Counted here are 750,000 to 900,000 distinct CDR3 sequences, approximately 40% occurring once; the ten biggest clones make up 7.5% to 9.5%. Sequenced input: blood. Receptors originate from a man aged 18 to 30 with Graves' hyperthyroidism. Each CDR3 is given with its conserved first and last residue.

j_gene | v_gene | CDR3aa
TRBJ2-6 | TRBV7-6 | CASSLALSPGSGANVLTF
TRBJ1-5 | TRBV19 | CASSPPDRAYQPQHF
TRBJ2-5 | TRBV5-1 | CASNLMGQGDETQYF
TRBJ2-7 | TRBV12-3/TRBV12-4 | CASTRSGVEQYF
TRBJ2-2 | TRBV24-1 | CATRAFPTGELFF
TRBJ1-5 | TRBV20-1 | CSARDRVLGNQPQHF
TRBJ1-2 | TRBV7-9 | CASSLYGQGSNYGYTF
TRBJ2-2 | TRBV7-8 | CASTRRDPTGELFF
TRBJ1-1 | TRBV7-2 | CASSLLGLRDRENTEAFF
TRBJ2-7 | TRBV10-3 | CAISGVRTGAYEQYF
TRBJ1-1 | TRBV7-3 | CASSRDSVATETFF
TRBJ2-5 | TRBV2 | CASSAIAGQETQYF
TRBJ1-5 | TRBV19 | CASSIGRENQPQHF
TRBJ2-7 | TRBV12-3/TRBV12-4 | CASSYEWLELREQYF
TRBJ2-7 | TRBV7-6 | CASSQEKTSSYEQYF
TRBJ1-1 | TRBV12-3/TRBV12-4 | CAGSRAANTEAFF
TRBJ2-7 | TRBV3-1 | CASSPDTTDEQYF
TRBJ2-7 | TRBV12-3/TRBV12-4 | CASSWGSGVYEQYF
TRBJ1-1 | TRBV5-1 | CASSGGQGAHTEAFF
TRBJ1-1 | TRBV7-8 | CASSLSGRTNTEAFF
TRBJ1-4 | TRBV19 | CAGSSLRDRTGHGEKLFF
TRBJ1-6 | TRBV10-1 | CASSAGQNNSPLHF
TRBJ1-5 | TRBV20-1 | CSASGRNSNQPQHF
TRBJ2-7 | TRBV7-9 | CASSQAESHEQYF
TRBJ2-5 | TRBV24-1 | CATSDGQIQETQYF
TRBJ2-2 | TRBV14 | CASSRSNTGELFF